The source of this TCR beta chain is a study of cytomegalovirus exposure and HLA in healthy donors. On the study more broadly: Earlier findings included roughly 100 million unique TCR beta sequences obtained from about 180 million T cells.

This PCR relied on a set of 60 Vbeta primers and 13 Jbeta primers. Sequencing was performed with immunoSEQ multiplex PCR; in TCRdb, only in-frame clones are kept and a portion is missing. The sample consists of roughly 160,000 clones, roughly 84% of them appearing once. The CDR3 spans 15 residues. Between the trimmed V and J ends, which lost 2 bases and 0 bases, there was a span of 8 bases. Germline V lookup: CDR1 SEHNR, CDR2 FQNEAQ (reference sequence). The clonotype was recovered from a boy between 2 and 10 years old in good health and CMV-seronegative. The rearrangement links TRBV7-9 to TRBJ2-1, with D possibly TRBD2 on 6 matching bases. The source material was PBMCs. CDR3 region: CASSLLGGSYNEQFF. CDR3 nucleotides: TGTGCCAGCAGCTTATTGGGGGGCTCCTACAATGAGCAGTTCTTC.